This T cell receptor (beta chain) was retrieved from a study of T cells in Graves' hyperthyroidism and ophthalmopathy (dated by TCRdb to between 2018 and 2021). Regarding the research as a whole: Peripheral blood samples were taken at initial diagnosis, before any treatment was given. An independent validation cohort of under 20 hyperthyroidism patients and 17 patients who later progressed to ophthalmopathy tested prospective prediction of ophthalmopathy. TCR Vbeta CDR3 sequencing of some 140 peripheral blood samples (over 40 ophthalmopathy, about 80 hyperthyroidism and roughly 17 progressor patients) is reported in the paper. In addition, the study compared T-cell repertoires in thyroid tissue and in blood from over 5 Graves' hyperthyroidism patients. After blood sampling, hyperthyroidism patients were treated with methimazole at a starting dose of 30 mg daily, and ophthalmopathy patients were treated with high-dose intravenous methylprednisolone. TCR V-J signatures able to tell the groups apart were searched for in a discovery cohort of around 95 patients, of whom under 45 had Graves' ophthalmopathy and around 57 had stable Graves' hyperthyroidism. The 80 to 100 discovery patients were randomly divided into training and test sets at a 7:3 ratio.

As concerns this clonotype: What antigen it recognizes has not been identified. Nothing much larger sits one base from this clone, and base qualities are not available.

Ophthalmopathy patients had moderately to severely active disease, with a Clinical Activity Score of 3 or more, a NOSPECS grade of 4 or more, and a disease duration of less than 3 months. Patients with uncontrolled infections, other autoimmune diseases, pregnancy or lactation were excluded. Diagnoses were established on the basis of clinical symptoms, serum thyroxine and TRAb, thyroid ultrasound, and orbital computed tomography. PBMCs were isolated from approximately 10 ml of fresh peripheral blood by Ficoll-Paque density gradient centrifugation. Total RNA was extracted using Trizol reagent, and RNA quality was assessed on an Agilent 2100 Bioanalyzer. Beyond this particular receptor, the publication reports: In validation, the model predicted progression to ophthalmopathy a median of about 6.8 months before onset, with roughly 70% sensitivity and 72.22% specificity. Blood samples also contained most of the expanded thyroid clonotypes (frequency above 0.001), which suggests that blood repertoires may reflect thyroid immune responses. Sample size was not statistically predetermined, and investigators were not blinded to group allocation. A model built on a 13 V-J signature distinguished ophthalmopathy from stable hyperthyroidism, reaching around 90% sensitivity and under 84% specificity in cross-validation and 80%/75% in testing.

Amplification of TCR beta CDR3 regions was carried out from RNA transcripts. The first round of RT-PCR for the TCR CDR3 was performed with the HTBI primer set and the Qiagen OneStep RT-PCR kit. The libraries were constructed in a second round of multiplex PCR and then size-selected and purified. The libraries were sequenced on an Illumina HiSeq2000 using paired-end 100 bp reads. The original methods were these. SOAPnuke was used to process the raw data, with reads discarded if the reads contained adapters or uncalled bases, had a mean Phred below 15, or lacked an exact constant-primer or identifier match. COPE v1.2.5 was used to merge high-quality paired reads, and clonotypes were defined as unique nucleotide sequences. Clonotypes were aligned to IMGT TRBV, TRBD and TRBJ reference segments using MiTCR v1.1. The analysis included only V-J combinations with a frequency above 0.0001, which together covered approximately 99% of the repertoires. The TCS score was defined as F50 (clonal expansion) divided by E x V (chaos), with BLOSUM62-based TCRdist calculated between CDR3 peptides within each V-J. Welch's t-statistics and random forest reduced roughly 530 V-J features to 10 to 15, which were used in a naive Bayes classifier (R e1071). TCRdb cleaned the public reads at Q25 with fastp, built clones with MiXCR and kept in-frame beta chains. Each CDR3 protein gets just one entry, which takes the most common genes and DNA from the rows behind it. For this entry, the V and J calls and clone size follow TCRdb and not the study's own pipeline. Counted in this sample were under 600,000 distinct CDR3 sequences; around 16% of them appeared once. The top ten constitute more than 3% of the sample.

Sequences were obtained from blood. The sequence derives from a middle-aged woman with Graves' ophthalmopathy.

The DNA is TGCAGTGAACGTGGGCGGGAGGGGGGCAATGAGCAGTTCTTC. Translated, it reads CSERGREGGNEQFF. The V gene is TRBV20-1 and the J gene is TRBJ2-1, with TRBD2 matching 9 junction bases. From the cysteine up to the phenylalanine, the CDR3 has a length of 14 residues. Kept here is only the CDR3 DNA, which spans 42 bases and is read in frame from base 1. Unmatched junction bases come to 10, with V trimmed by 7 bases and J by 6 bases. From the germline V gene (reference sequence), CDR1 is DFQATT and CDR2 is SNEGSKA.